What follows are 18 T cell receptor beta chains derived from one specimen sequenced in a study of blood T cell repertoires in COVID-19. Some clones are missing from TCRdb's copy, which holds only in-frame ones; the method was immunoSEQ multiplex PCR. The sample comprises 100,000 to 150,000 clones, roughly 88% of which are singletons, and 5% to 6% rests with the top ten. Sample: peripheral blood. Receptors were obtained from a human donor in a cohort sampled during active COVID-19.

This clone was seen only a few times. The J gene is TRBJ1-5, the V gene TRBV7-9; possible D gene TRBD1, 5 bases. Per the germline V gene, CDR1 is SEHNR and CDR2 is FQNEAQ (reference sequence). V was trimmed by 3 bases and J by 3 bases, leaving 9 bases between them. The CDR3 consists of 14 residues. The CDR3, as DNA: TGTGCCAGCAGCTTGGGGCAGTCCAATCAGCCCCAGCATTTT. This translates into CASSLGQSNQPQHF.

The J gene is TRBJ1-2, the V gene TRBV27; D is perhaps TRBD1 (5 bases). Germline assignment: CDR1 MNHEY and CDR2 SMNVEV (reference sequence). Trimming pared 6 bases from V and 0 bases from J, leaving 8 bases between. The CDR3 extends over 13 amino acids. The CDR3 sequence is CASSPDTNYGYTF. CDR3 nucleotide sequence: TGTGCCAGCAGCCCGGACACTAACTATGGCTACACCTTC.

This sequence joins TRBV29-1 and TRBJ1-3; D is undetermined. The CDR3 has 14 residues. Germline V gene lookup returns CDR1 SQVTM and CDR2 ANQGSEA. V was clipped by 6 bases and J by 0 bases, with 12 bases between them. CDR3 DNA sequence: TGCAGCGTGCTGGACTTAAGCTCTGGAAACACCATATATTTT. Amino acids: CSVLDLSSGNTIYF.

The chain has TRBV5-1 and TRBJ2-3; D gene ambiguous. The V end was cut by 4 bases, the J end by 5 bases, with 8 bases between. Germline loops: CDR1 SGHRS, CDR2 YFSETQ. The CDR3 consists of 12 residues. Here the CDR3 DNA reads TGCGCCAGCAGCGCGGAGCGAGATACGCAGTATTTT. Amino acid sequence: CASSAERDTQYF.

This rearrangement joins TRBV3-1 (or the pseudogene TRBV3-2) to TRBJ2-7; D is undetermined. V was clipped by 1 base and J by 4 bases, with 8 bases between them. CDR1 LGHDT and CDR2 YNNKEL come from the germline V gene (reference sequence). This CDR3 contains 13 residues. CDR3 sequence: CASSQASPYEQYF. CDR3 bases: TGTGCCAGCAGCCAAGCGTCCCCGTACGAGCAGTACTTC.

This chain connects TRBV3-1 (or the pseudogene TRBV3-2) to TRBJ2-3; TRBD1 is a possible D gene (6 bases). This CDR3 spans 15 amino acids. V lost 0 bases, J lost 1 base, and 8 bases lay in between. CDR1 is LGHDT and CDR2 is YNNKEL in the germline V gene (reference sequence). The CDR3 protein is CASSQDPGGTDTQYF. The CDR3 DNA sequence: TGTGCCAGCAGCCAAGACCCAGGGGGCACAGATACGCAGTATTTT.

The chain links TRBV4-1 to TRBJ2-3; D perhaps matches TRBD1 (6 bases). V dropped 3 bases and J dropped 1 base, with 17 bases sitting between them. Germline V gives CDR1 MGHRA, CDR2 YSYEKL. CDR3 length: 17 residues. The chain's CDR3 is CASSHTSRGGGTDTQYF. CDR3 nucleotide sequence: TGCGCCAGCAGCCATACTTCCAGGGGTGGTGGCACAGATACGCAGTATTTT.

Comments on this clone: The junction differs from germline at one of its ends, possibly a read error. The V call is TRBV6-5, the J call TRBJ2-7; a possible D gene is TRBD1 (5 bases). Germline V gene data show CDR1 as MNHEY and CDR2 as SVGAGI. CDR3 length: 13 amino acids. The CDR3 loop is CASSYSIVQGLIF. CDR3 coding DNA: TGTGCCAGCAGTTACTCGATAGTTCAGGGCCTAATCTTC.

The chain combines TRBV5-1 with TRBJ2-1; 10 positions agree with TRBD2. The germline CDR1 and CDR2 sequences are SGHRS and YFSETQ. V dropped 4 bases and J dropped 5; count of bases not matched to a gene: 9. This CDR3 comprises 16 residues. In nucleotides, the CDR3 is TGCGCCAGCAGCGGTGGTGGACTAGCGGCCAACAATGAGCAGTTCTTC. Protein: CASSGGGLAANNEQFF.

CDR3 residues: CASSLVREGVIGGYTF. CDR3 nucleotides: TGTGCCAGCAGCTTAGTCCGGGAGGGTGTCATAGGTGGCTACACCTTC. The chain is built from TRBV7-9 and TRBJ1-2; D call uncertain. Germline V gene sequence: CDR1 SEHNR, CDR2 FQNEAQ (reference sequence). Trimming took off 1 base at V and 7 bases at J, with 19 bases between the two ends. There are 16 residues in the CDR3.

This chain joins TRBV12-5 and TRBJ2-7; D remains unclear. This CDR3 contains 13 residues. The V gene's germline CDR1 is LGHNT and CDR2 FRNRAP. The V end lost 4 bases, the J end lost 4 bases, and 11 bases lay between the germline ends. As DNA, the CDR3 is TGTGCTAGTGGTTCCCCGAACAGATACGAGCAGTACTTC. Its translation is CASGSPNRYEQYF.

The chain has TRBV2 and TRBJ1-6; D remains ambiguous. The CDR3 extends over 15 amino acids. V dropped 3 bases and J dropped 4 bases, with 10 bases sitting between them. The germline V gene encodes CDR1 SNHLY and CDR2 FYNNEI. CDR3 loop: CASSESRPYNSPLHF. CDR3 DNA sequence: TGTGCCAGCAGTGAGTCCAGGCCTTATAATTCACCCCTCCACTTT.

The chain has TRBV20-1 and TRBJ1-4, with D perhaps matching TRBD1 (6 bases). CDR1 and CDR2 (germline): DFQATT, SNEGSKA (reference sequence). Trimming shortened V by 3 bases and J by 10 bases, and 18 bases separated the two germline ends. The CDR3 covers 14 residues. The CDR3 DNA reads as TGCAGTGCTAGTCCTCGGGACAAGGAAGGAAAACTGTTTTTT. The encoded protein is CSASPRDKEGKLFF.

The rearrangement uses TRBV7-9 and TRBJ1-5; no firm D call. The CDR3 totals 14 residues. V lost 0 bases and J 4 bases, leaving 7 bases between the germline ends. Germline-derived CDR1 and CDR2 are SEHNR and FQNEAQ (reference sequence). The CDR3 sequence is CASSLAGRNQPQHF. The DNA of the CDR3 is TGTGCCAGCAGCTTAGCGGGGAGGAATCAGCCCCAGCATTTT. The full variable domain, completed using reference TRBV7-9 and TRBJ1-5, is DTGVSQNPRHKITKRGQNVTFRCDPISEHNRLYWYRQTLGQGPEFLTYFQNEAQLEKSRLLSDRFSAERPKGSFSTLEIQRTEQGDSAMYLCASSLAGRNQPQHFGDGTRLSIL.

The V and J genes are TRBV5-1 and TRBJ2-3, with 8 bases fitting TRBD1. V lost 6 bases, J lost 1 base, and 4 bases stayed unmatched. The CDR3 extends over 14 amino acids. Germline CDR1 reads SGHRS; CDR2 reads YFSETQ. The CDR3 DNA is TGCGCCAGCAAGCCGGGACAGGGCACAGATACGCAGTATTTT. As protein: CASKPGQGTDTQYF.

CDR3 bases: TGTGCCAGTAGTACTTGGACTAGCGGGACCTACTACAATGAGCAGTTCTTC. Amino acids: CASSTWTSGTYYNEQFF. This chain connects TRBV19 to TRBJ2-1; 12 bases map to TRBD2. From germline, CDR1 is LNHDA and CDR2 SQIVND (reference sequence). The CDR3 runs 17 residues. V gave up 4 bases and J gave up 3 bases; unmatched junction bases: 7. The whole variable domain, filled in from reference TRBV19 and TRBJ2-1, reads DGGITQSPKYLFRKEGQNVTLSCEQNLNHDAMYWYRQDPGQGLRLIYYSQIVNDFQKGDIAEGYSVSREKKESFPLTVTSAQKNPTAFYLCASSTWTSGTYYNEQFFGPGTRLTVL.

The chain carries TRBV7-6 and TRBJ2-2, with 9 bases identical to TRBD1. There are 14 residues in the CDR3. The trim removed 5 bases at V and 5 bases at J, leaving 3 bases unmatched. Germline CDR1 is SGHVS and CDR2 is FNYEAQ. In nucleotides, the CDR3 is TGTGCCAGCAGCCGGACAGGGGATACCGGGGAGCTGTTTTTT. It yields the protein CASSRTGDTGELFF.

This clone came up once. This chain connects TRBV29-1 to TRBJ2-1; D not resolved. Per germline, CDR1 SQVTM and CDR2 ANQGSEA. The CDR3 is made up of 10 amino acids. V was clipped by 3 bases and J by 11 bases, with 8 bases between them. CDR3 in DNA: TGCAGCGTTGAGGAGCTCCAGCAGTTCTTC. Its translation: CSVEELQQFF.